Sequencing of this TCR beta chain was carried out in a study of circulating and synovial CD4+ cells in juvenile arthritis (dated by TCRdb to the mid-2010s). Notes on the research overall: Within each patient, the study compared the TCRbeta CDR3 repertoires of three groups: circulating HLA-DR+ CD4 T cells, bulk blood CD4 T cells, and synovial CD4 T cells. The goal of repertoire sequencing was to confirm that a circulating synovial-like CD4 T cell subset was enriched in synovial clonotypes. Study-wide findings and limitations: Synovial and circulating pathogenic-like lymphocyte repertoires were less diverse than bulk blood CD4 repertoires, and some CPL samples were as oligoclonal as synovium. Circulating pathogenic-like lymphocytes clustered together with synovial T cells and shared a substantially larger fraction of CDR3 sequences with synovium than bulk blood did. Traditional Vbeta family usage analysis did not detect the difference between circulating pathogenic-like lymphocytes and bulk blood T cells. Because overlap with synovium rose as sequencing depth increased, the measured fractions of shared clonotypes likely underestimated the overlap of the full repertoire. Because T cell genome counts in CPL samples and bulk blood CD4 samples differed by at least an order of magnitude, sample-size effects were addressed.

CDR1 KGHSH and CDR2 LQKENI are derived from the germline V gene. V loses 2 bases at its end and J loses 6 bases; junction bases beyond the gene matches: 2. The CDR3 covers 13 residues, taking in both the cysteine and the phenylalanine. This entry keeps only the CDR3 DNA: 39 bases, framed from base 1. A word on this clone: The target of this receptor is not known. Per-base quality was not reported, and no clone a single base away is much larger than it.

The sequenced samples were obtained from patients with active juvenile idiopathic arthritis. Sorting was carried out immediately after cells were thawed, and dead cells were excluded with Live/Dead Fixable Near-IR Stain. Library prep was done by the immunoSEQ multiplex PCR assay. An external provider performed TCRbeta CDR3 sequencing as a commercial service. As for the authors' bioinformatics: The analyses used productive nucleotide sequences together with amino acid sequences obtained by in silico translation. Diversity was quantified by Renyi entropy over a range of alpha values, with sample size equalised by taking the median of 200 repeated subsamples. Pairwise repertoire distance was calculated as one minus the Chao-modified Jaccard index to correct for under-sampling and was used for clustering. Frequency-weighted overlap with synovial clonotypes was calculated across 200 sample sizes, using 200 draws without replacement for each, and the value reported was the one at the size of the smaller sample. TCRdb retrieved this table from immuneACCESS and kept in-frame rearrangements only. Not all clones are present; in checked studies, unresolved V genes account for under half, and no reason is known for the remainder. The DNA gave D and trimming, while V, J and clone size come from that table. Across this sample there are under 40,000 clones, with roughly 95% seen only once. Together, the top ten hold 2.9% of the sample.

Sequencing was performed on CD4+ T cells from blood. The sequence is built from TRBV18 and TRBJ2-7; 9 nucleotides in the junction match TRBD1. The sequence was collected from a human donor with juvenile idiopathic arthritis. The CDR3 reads CASSPRDRAEQYF. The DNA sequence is TGTGCCAGCTCACCAAGGGACAGGGCCGAGCAGTACTTC.